The 9 T cell receptor beta chains presented below share a single source sample, sequenced in a study of blood T cell repertoires in COVID-19. TCRdb keeps only in-frame clones here, not all; method: immunoSEQ multiplex PCR. The data hold about 30,000 clones, with 85% observed a single time. The sequenced sample consisted of peripheral blood. The receptor set was obtained from an elderly man with active COVID-19.

V and J are TRBV6-5 and TRBJ2-5; D might be TRBD2 (7 bases). The germline V gene has CDR1 MNHEY and CDR2 SVGAGI. Trimming stripped 6 bases from V and 1 base from J, with 9 bases between. The CDR3 has 13 residues. The CDR3 spells CASSRGAQETQYF. CDR3 DNA: TGTGCCAGCAGCCGGGGGGCCCAAGAGACCCAGTACTTC.

The V and J genes are TRBV3-1 (or the pseudogene TRBV3-2) and TRBJ2-1; D might be TRBD2 (5 bases). Germline V gives CDR1 LGHDT, CDR2 YNNKEL (reference sequence). V shed 0 bases and J shed 6 bases, with 15 bases lying between them. The CDR3 length is 16 residues. The chain's CDR3 is CASSQEHWTHLNEQFF. The CDR3 coding sequence is TGTGCCAGCAGCCAAGAACATTGGACTCATCTCAATGAGCAGTTCTTC.

This chain links TRBV7-8 with TRBJ2-1; weak D call: TRBD2 (5 bases). CDR1 and CDR2 from the germline V gene are SGHVS and FQNEAQ. CDR3 size: 15 residues. Trimming took off 0 bases at V and 6 bases at J, with 12 bases between the two ends. The DNA for the CDR3 is TGTGCCAGCAGCTTAGCCCCATCGGGATTCAATGAGCAGTTCTTC. Translating gives CASSLAPSGFNEQFF.

This clone was observed once. The rearrangement uses TRBV19 and TRBJ1-5; 8 bases agree with TRBD1. V lost 2 bases, J lost 1 base, and 1 base stayed unmatched. The germline V gene encodes CDR1 LNHDA and CDR2 SQIVND (reference sequence). The CDR3 is 15 residues long. DNA of the CDR3: TGTGCCAGTAGTATACGGACAGGGAGCAATCAGCCCCAGCATTTT. Protein sequence: CASSIRTGSNQPQHF.

The chain uses TRBV11-3 and TRBJ2-3, with D possibly TRBD1 on 5 matching bases. The CDR3 is 15 residues long. Trimming left V 2 bases short and J 0 bases short, with 9 bases between. Germline loops: CDR1 SGHNT, CDR2 YENEEA. The CDR3 coding sequence is TGTGCCAGCAGCTTACGTGGGGCTAGCACAGATACGCAGTATTTT. Translating it yields CASSLRGASTDTQYF.

This chain connects TRBV21-1 to TRBJ1-2. TRBV21-1 is reported as a pseudogene. The length of the CDR3 is 19 residues. As DNA, the CDR3 is TGTGCCAGCAGCAAAGTGGTGGGAGGGGGGAGAACGCTTAACTATGGCTACACCTTC. This gives the protein CASSKVVGGGRTLNYGYTF.

The V and J genes are TRBV5-4 and TRBJ2-1; tentatively, D is TRBD1 or TRBD2 (9 bases each). CDR3 size: 19 residues. Germline CDR1 reads SGHNT; CDR2 reads YYREEE (reference sequence). Trimming pared 8 bases from V and 4 bases from J, leaving 31 bases between. The CDR3 here is CASHRDRVLLAGRYNEQFF. The CDR3 bases are TGTGCCAGTCACCGGGACAGGGTGTTGCTAGCGGGGCGTTACAATGAGCAGTTCTTC.

This sequence joins TRBV3-1 (or the pseudogene TRBV3-2) and TRBJ2-7; weak D call: TRBD1 (6 bases). Trimming left V 4 bases short and J 7 bases short, with 20 bases between. This CDR3 has 15 amino acids. CDR1 LGHDT and CDR2 YNNKEL come from the germline V gene (reference sequence). The CDR3 coding sequence is TGTGCCAGCAGCCCAACGGGACACCCCAGCCGGGAGCAGTACTTC. Protein: CASSPTGHPSREQYF.

The CDR3 loop is CASSRGGGELFF. DNA of the CDR3: TGTGCCAGCAGCCGCGGAGGCGGGGAGCTGTTTTTT. The rearrangement links TRBV11-3 to TRBJ2-2, with D perhaps TRBD2 (5 bases). The ends were cut back, 5 bases at V and 7 bases at J, with 8 bases in the middle. The germline gives CDR1 SGHNT, CDR2 YENEEA. The CDR3 sequence is 12 residues long.